The 18 T cell receptor beta chains below all came from one sample that was sequenced in a study of blood T cell repertoires in COVID-19. Assay: immunoSEQ multiplex PCR; the TCRdb copy retains only in-frame clones and omits some. The table records 200,000 to 250,000 clones, around nine tenths of them present only once. The sample taken for sequencing was peripheral blood. The receptor source for this set is a woman between 65 and 79 years old with active or convalescent COVID-19.

The chain carries TRBV7-2 and TRBJ2-7; 9 nucleotides align to TRBD2. The CDR3 extends over 16 amino acids. The germline V gene has CDR1 SGHTA and CDR2 FQGNSA. V dropped 4 bases and J dropped 9; count of bases not matched to a gene: 16. This CDR3 is CASSYVAGGVSSVQYF. CDR3 sequence (DNA): TGTGCCAGCAGCTACGTGGCGGGGGGGGTTTCATCCGTGCAGTACTTC.

This clone was counted only a few times. This rearrangement joins TRBV7-3 to TRBJ1-2; 11 nucleotides align to TRBD1. The CDR3 is 15 residues long. With 5 bases clipped from V and 6 bases from J, the junction kept 8 bases outside the gene matches. Germline CDR1 and CDR2: SGHTA and FQGTGA. CDR3 sequence (DNA): TGTGCCAGCAGCGAGCGGACAGGGGGCCTTAATGGCTACACCTTC. It translates to CASSERTGGLNGYTF.

This clone was seen only once. This rearrangement joins TRBV12-3 or TRBV12-4 to TRBJ2-3; tentative D call: TRBD2 (6 bases). This CDR3 contains 12 residues. The germline V and J ends were trimmed by 3 bases and 14 bases, with 15 bases remaining between them. The DNA of the CDR3 is TGTGCCAGCAGTTTCGGGGACGGGGAGGTGTATTTT. As protein: CASSFGDGEVYF.

This chain joins TRBV10-2 and TRBJ1-2; 7 bases match TRBD1. CDR1 is WSHSY, CDR2 SAAADI, per germline. Trimming cost V 4 bases and J 4 bases; bases outside gene matches: 3. This CDR3 spans 13 amino acids. The CDR3 nucleotides read TGCGCCAGCAGTGTAGCAGGGGGCTATGGCTACACCTTC. Protein sequence: CASSVAGGYGYTF.

This chain joins TRBV9 and TRBJ1-1; no reliable D call. Between the trimmed V and J ends, which lost 1 base and 4 bases, there was a span of 8 bases. The V gene's germline CDR1 is SGDLS and CDR2 YYNGEE. There are 13 residues in the CDR3. CDR3 coding DNA: TGTGCCAGCAGCGTACTGAGCTCCACTGAAGCTTTCTTT. The encoded protein is CASSVLSSTEAFF.

The chain uses TRBV9 and TRBJ1-1; D is undetermined. The V end lost 4 bases, the J end lost 1 base, and 5 bases lay between the germline ends. CDR3 length equals 12 residues. CDR1 and CDR2 from the germline V gene are SGDLS and YYNGEE. In nucleotides, the CDR3 is TGTGCCAGCAGCAACGGGAACACTGAAGCTTTCTTT. Its protein is CASSNGNTEAFF.

This chain uses TRBV19 with TRBJ1-2, with TRBD1 matching 10 bases. The CDR3 is 16 residues long. Germline CDR1 is LNHDA and CDR2 is SQIVND (reference sequence). Trimming took 2 bases from V and 3 from J; bases not matched to a gene: 6. The CDR3 is CASSISDRGLDYGYTF. In nucleotides, the CDR3 is TGTGCCAGTAGTATATCGGACAGGGGGTTAGACTATGGCTACACCTTC.

The chain couples TRBV6-5 to TRBJ1-4, with D hard to call. There are 13 residues in the CDR3. Trimming cost V 0 bases and J 6 bases, with 5 bases left between them. CDR1 MNHEY and CDR2 SVGAGI come from the germline V gene. CDR3 in amino acids: CASSYSPYEKLFF. The CDR3 DNA follows: TGTGCCAGCAGTTACTCTCCATATGAAAAACTGTTTTTT.

This clone has a single count. The chain couples TRBV4-2 to TRBJ1-1, with D unresolved. V gave up 2 bases and J gave up 1 base, with 14 bases separating them. CDR3 length: 16 residues. CDR1 is LGHNA, CDR2 YNFKEQ, per germline. This CDR3 is CASSQPGGNRNTEAFF. As DNA, the CDR3 is TGTGCCAGCAGCCAACCTGGAGGGAATCGGAACACTGAAGCTTTCTTT.

V gene TRBV7-2 combines with J gene TRBJ2-1, with D possibly being TRBD1 (6 bases). V was trimmed by 2 bases and J by 4 bases, leaving 15 bases between them. CDR1 is SGHTA, CDR2 FQGNSA, per germline. The length of the CDR3 is 16 residues. Here the CDR3 reads CASSLRVTGLYNEQFF. CDR3 DNA sequence: TGTGCCAGCAGCTTAAGGGTCACAGGGTTATACAATGAGCAGTTCTTC. The whole variable domain, remainder taken from reference TRBV7-2 and TRBJ2-1, is GAGVSQSPSNKVTEKGKDVELRCDPISGHTALYWYRQSLGQGLEFLIYFQGNSAPDKSGLPSDRFSAERTGGSVSTLTIQRTQQEDSAVYLCASSLRVTGLYNEQFFGPGTRLTVL.

The chain uses TRBV7-2 and TRBJ1-3, with D possibly matching TRBD1 (6 bases). This CDR3 is built from 16 residues. Per germline, CDR1 SGHTA and CDR2 FQGNSA. Trimming left V 1 base short and J 0 bases short, with 10 bases between. CDR3 sequence: CASSLVEGHSGNTIYF. CDR3 coding DNA: TGTGCCAGCAGCTTAGTCGAGGGACACTCTGGAAACACCATATATTTT. Together with reference TRBV7-2 and TRBJ1-3, the CDR3 gives the full variable domain: GAGVSQSPSNKVTEKGKDVELRCDPISGHTALYWYRQSLGQGLEFLIYFQGNSAPDKSGLPSDRFSAERTGGSVSTLTIQRTQQEDSAVYLCASSLVEGHSGNTIYFGEGSWLTVV.

The chain recombines TRBV10-1 with TRBJ2-3; D unresolved. V was pared by 2 bases and J by 0 bases, with 9 bases between. Per the germline V gene, CDR1 is WNHNN and CDR2 is SYGVQD (reference sequence). The CDR3 sequence is 15 residues long. CDR3 sequence (DNA): TGCGCCAGCAGTGAGAGGAGTTCTAGCACAGATACGCAGTATTTT. Translated: CASSERSSSTDTQYF.

The sample holds a few counts of this clone. DNA for the CDR3: TGTGCCAGCAGCTTCTATTACTCATCCTACGAGCAGTACTTC. Translated, it gives CASSFYYSSYEQYF. The chain recombines TRBV5-5 with TRBJ2-7, with D unresolved. This CDR3 spans 14 amino acids. V lost 2 bases and J lost 1, with 10 bases in between. Germline CDR1 reads SGHKS; CDR2 reads YYEKEE (reference sequence). The entire variable domain, with the rest obtained from reference TRBV5-5 and TRBJ2-7, is as follows: DAGVTQSPTHLIKTRGQQVTLRCSPISGHKSVSWYQQVLGQGPQFIFQYYEKEERGRGNFPDRFSARQFPNYSSELNVNALLLGDSALYLCASSFYYSSYEQYFGPGTRLTVT.

The V call is TRBV7-8, the J call TRBJ2-3; 9 bases line up with TRBD1. Germline values: CDR1 SGHVS, CDR2 FQNEAQ. The CDR3 runs to 15 residues. V gave up 1 base and J gave up 6 bases; unmatched junction bases: 5. The CDR3 DNA reads as TGTGCCAGCAGCTTAGGAGGGACAGGGTTGGATACGCAGTATTTT. Its translation is CASSLGGTGLDTQYF.

This clone came up once. The gene calls are TRBV20-1 and TRBJ1-2, with 7 bases that match TRBD1. The J segment lost 7 bases and the V segment lost 5 bases, leaving 4 bases of the junction unmatched. CDR1 and CDR2 (germline): DFQATT, SNEGSKA (reference sequence). The CDR3 runs to 11 residues. In DNA, the CDR3 is TGCAGTGCTCACAGGGGATCTGGCTACACCTTC. Its protein is CSAHRGSGYTF.

The rearrangement uses TRBV11-2 and TRBJ2-7; TRBD2 aligns across 14 bases. The V segment lost 5 bases and the J segment 4 bases; nucleotides outside the gene matches: 4. The CDR3 is 15 residues long. From germline, CDR1 is SGHAT and CDR2 FQNNGV. The CDR3 loop is CASSRTSGGNYEQYF. The CDR3 coding sequence is TGTGCCAGCAGCCGGACTAGCGGGGGGAATTACGAGCAGTACTTC.

The chain joins TRBV4-3 to TRBJ2-2; possibly TRBD2 for D (5 bases). The CDR3 sequence is 17 residues long. The germline V gene encodes CDR1 LGHNA and CDR2 YSLEER. V lost 1 base and J 5 bases, leaving 17 bases between the germline ends. CDR3 loop: CASSQGGGYPLTGELFF. CDR3 bases: TGCGCCAGCAGCCAAGGAGGCGGGTACCCCTTAACCGGGGAGCTGTTTTTT.

The chain carries TRBV7-2 and TRBJ2-3, with D possibly TRBD2 on 6 matching bases. The germline CDR1 and CDR2 sequences are SGHTA and FQGNSA. This CDR3 is 17 amino acids long. Trimming pared 2 bases from V and 4 bases from J, leaving 19 bases between. The DNA of the CDR3 is TGTGCCAGCAGCTTACGAGGATCGGGACTGGGGGCAGATACGCAGTATTTT. This sequence encodes CASSLRGSGLGADTQYF.